Listed here are 18 T cell receptor beta chains from one sample, sequenced in a study of graft-versus-host responses after intestinal transplantation. The data were produced by immunoSEQ multiplex PCR, yet TCRdb's version contains in-frame clones alone and is incomplete. The top ten hold 7.6% of the sample, which has just under 85,000 clones, around 93% seen once. These receptors have no identified antigens. The material sequenced was unstimulated CD8+ T cells sorted from spleen or lymph node cells, taken before transplant. All receptors derive from a human donor who was the organ donor for an intestinal transplant.

The gene calls are TRBV11-2 and TRBJ2-5; 10 bases align to TRBD2. The CDR3 is made up of 18 amino acids. With V trimmed by 4 bases and J by 4 bases, 15 bases remained unmatched. Germline assignment: CDR1 SGHAT and CDR2 FQNNGV. CDR3 sequence: CASSSYSAGAGGRETQYF. Written as DNA, the CDR3 is TGTGCCAGCAGCTCCTACTCTGCCGGAGCGGGGGGGCGAGAGACCCAGTACTTC.

The V and J genes are TRBV5-6 and TRBJ2-7; 7 positions match TRBD1. This CDR3 contains 14 residues. Per the germline V gene, CDR1 is SGHDT and CDR2 is YYEEEE. The V segment lost 2 bases and the J segment 2 bases; nucleotides outside the gene matches: 4. The CDR3: CASSFGDSTYEQYF. The CDR3 DNA reads as TGTGCCAGCAGCTTCGGGGACAGCACCTACGAGCAGTACTTC.

V gene TRBV2 combines with J gene TRBJ2-7, with D possibly being TRBD1 or TRBD2 (6 bases each). The CDR3 runs to 13 residues. V lost 4 bases to trimming and J lost 2 bases, with 9 bases between them. Germline V gene sequence: CDR1 SNHLY, CDR2 FYNNEI. The CDR3 reads CASSGGAAYEQYF. In DNA form, the CDR3 reads TGTGCCAGCAGTGGGGGGGCAGCCTACGAGCAGTACTTC.

This clone has a handful of counts. The chain joins TRBV19 to TRBJ2-7; D perhaps matches TRBD1 (5 bases). V lost 8 bases, J lost 0 bases, and 8 bases lay in between. Germline V CDR1 and CDR2: LNHDA, SQIVND (reference sequence). The CDR3 consists of 12 residues. The CDR3 sequence is CASGDSSYEQYF. The CDR3 DNA follows: TGTGCCAGTGGTGACAGCTCCTACGAGCAGTACTTC.

V is TRBV7-9 and J is TRBJ2-3; D is unresolved. Germline V gene sequence: CDR1 SEHNR, CDR2 FQNEAQ (reference sequence). The CDR3 has 15 residues. The germline V and J ends were trimmed by 2 bases and 1 base, with 10 bases remaining between them. Written as DNA, the CDR3 is TGTGCCAGCAGCTTAAACGTGTACGGCACAGATACGCAGTATTTT. Translation gives CASSLNVYGTDTQYF.

Turning to this clone: The junction departs from germline at one end; a sequencing error may be responsible. The chain is built from TRBV6-5 and TRBJ1-1; no clear D. This CDR3 is built from 15 residues. Germline V lookup: CDR1 MNHEY, CDR2 SVGAGI. The CDR3 protein is CASTYSSGMNTEAFF. CDR3 in DNA: TGTGCCAGCACTTACTCGAGTGGGATGAACACTGAAGCTTTCTTT.

The V and J genes are TRBV4-1 and TRBJ2-1; 7 nucleotides match TRBD1. CDR1 and CDR2 (germline): MGHRA, YSYEKL. CDR3 length: 13 residues. Unmatched junction bases numbered 7, after V lost 5 bases and J lost 9 bases. CDR3 sequence reads: CASSGSSGGEQFF. The CDR3 DNA sequence: TGCGCCAGCAGCGGTAGCTCAGGGGGTGAGCAGTTCTTC.

The rearrangement joins TRBV21-1 to TRBJ1-2. TRBV21-1 counts as a pseudogene. The CDR3 totals 11 residues. The CDR3 reads CASSLRSAPEF. The CDR3 nucleotides read TGTGCCAGCAGCCTACGGTCCGCGCCCGAATTC.

The chain is built from TRBV13 and TRBJ1-2, with 7 bases matching TRBD1. The CDR3 spans 16 residues. CDR1 is PRHDT, CDR2 FYEKMQ, per germline (reference sequence). J lost 4 bases, V lost 4 bases, and 12 bases had no gene match. DNA of the CDR3: TGTGCCAGCAGCTCCCTCCACGACAGGGACCTCTATGGCTACACCTTC. Translating gives CASSSLHDRDLYGYTF. Based on the CDR3 plus reference TRBV13 and TRBJ1-2, the full variable domain is AAGVIQSPRHLIKEKRETATLKCYPIPRHDTVYWYQQGPGQDPQFLISFYEKMQSDKGSIPDRFSAQQFSDYHSELNMSSLELGDSALYFCASSSLHDRDLYGYTFGSGTRLTVV.

The V gene is TRBV27, the J gene TRBJ1-1; maybe TRBD1 (5 bases). Germline V gene sequence: CDR1 MNHEY, CDR2 SMNVEV (reference sequence). The V end lost 3 bases, the J end lost 4 bases, and 15 bases lay between the germline ends. The CDR3 covers 15 residues. The CDR3 region is CASSFFTGLGTEAFF. The CDR3 DNA sequence: TGTGCCAGCAGTTTTTTTACAGGCTTGGGCACTGAAGCTTTCTTT.

This sequence joins TRBV5-8 and TRBJ2-2, with D unclear. This CDR3 is built from 15 residues. Trimming cost V 0 bases and J 6 bases, with 12 bases left between them. In germline, CDR1 is SGHTS, CDR2 YDEGEE. The CDR3 here is CASSLAGLEPGELFF. As DNA, the CDR3 is TGTGCCAGCAGCTTGGCCGGTTTAGAGCCCGGGGAGCTGTTTTTT.

This clone has just one count. This rearrangement joins TRBV29-1 to TRBJ2-5; D possibly corresponds to TRBD2 (5 bases). Germline V gene data show CDR1 as SQVTM and CDR2 as ANQGSEA. The CDR3 loop spans 13 amino acids. Trimming took 5 bases from V and 4 from J, leaving 14 bases between them. The chain's CDR3 is CSVLSGGGETQYF. CDR3 coding DNA: TGCAGCGTTCTAAGCGGAGGTGGAGAGACCCAGTACTTC.

The V gene is TRBV30, the J gene TRBJ1-6, with TRBD1 as a possible D gene (5 bases). Trimming took 1 base from V and 5 from J, leaving 6 bases between them. The germline CDR1 and CDR2 sequences are GTSNPN and SVGIG (reference sequence). The CDR3 sequence is 13 residues long. The DNA of the CDR3 is TGTGCCTGGAGTGGACAGCATAATTCACCCCTCCACTTT. Encoded protein: CAWSGQHNSPLHF.

The chain joins TRBV7-2 to TRBJ2-2; TRBD2 agrees at 12 bases. CDR3 length: 16 amino acids. Germline assignment: CDR1 SGHTA and CDR2 FQGNSA. V trimming: 6 bases; J trimming: 4 bases; junction bases outside the gene matches: 6. CDR3 bases: TGTGCCAGCAGACACGGACTAGCGGGACGCACCGGGGAGCTGTTTTTT. Amino acids: CASRHGLAGRTGELFF.

The chain carries TRBV7-9 and TRBJ2-6; D may correspond to TRBD1 or TRBD2 (6 bases each). The CDR3 totals 18 residues. From germline, CDR1 is SEHNR and CDR2 FQNEAQ (reference sequence). V lost 2 bases to trimming and J lost 1 base, with 15 bases between them. CDR3 coding DNA: TGTGCCAGCAGCTTAATACAGGGCGGGAAGTCTGGGGCCAACGTCCTGACTTTC. It translates to CASSLIQGGKSGANVLTF.

This chain connects TRBV6-6 to TRBJ2-7; D is uncertain. Trimming took 2 bases from V and 4 from J, leaving 9 bases between them. CDR1 MNHNY and CDR2 SVGAGI come from the germline V gene (reference sequence). The CDR3 is made up of 13 amino acids. The CDR3 nucleotides are TGTGCCAGCAGTTACGGTGGAGATTACGAGCAGTACTTC. Its translation: CASSYGGDYEQYF.

The genes are TRBV10-3 and TRBJ2-7, with D perhaps being TRBD1 or TRBD2 (5 bases each). Trimming took 6 bases from V and 0 from J, leaving 9 bases between them. The germline V gene encodes CDR1 ENHRY and CDR2 SYGVKD. CDR3 length: 13 amino acids. The CDR3 sequence is CAIRPGSSYEQYF. The CDR3 nucleotides read TGTGCCATCAGGCCAGGGAGCTCCTACGAGCAGTACTTC.

V usage is TRBV7-9 and J usage is TRBJ1-1; D is unresolved. Germline CDR1 reads SEHNR; CDR2 reads FQNEAQ (reference sequence). The CDR3 has 11 amino acids. Trimming pared 8 bases from V and 6 bases from J, leaving 10 bases between. In DNA, the CDR3 is TGTGCCAGCCCCCGGACCGCTGAAGCTTTCTTT. As protein: CASPRTAEAFF. Complete variable domain (other parts from reference TRBV7-9 and TRBJ1-1): DTGVSQNPRHKITKRGQNVTFRCDPISEHNRLYWYRQTLGQGPEFLTYFQNEAQLEKSRLLSDRFSAERPKGSFSTLEIQRTEQGDSAMYLCASPRTAEAFFGQGTRLTVV.